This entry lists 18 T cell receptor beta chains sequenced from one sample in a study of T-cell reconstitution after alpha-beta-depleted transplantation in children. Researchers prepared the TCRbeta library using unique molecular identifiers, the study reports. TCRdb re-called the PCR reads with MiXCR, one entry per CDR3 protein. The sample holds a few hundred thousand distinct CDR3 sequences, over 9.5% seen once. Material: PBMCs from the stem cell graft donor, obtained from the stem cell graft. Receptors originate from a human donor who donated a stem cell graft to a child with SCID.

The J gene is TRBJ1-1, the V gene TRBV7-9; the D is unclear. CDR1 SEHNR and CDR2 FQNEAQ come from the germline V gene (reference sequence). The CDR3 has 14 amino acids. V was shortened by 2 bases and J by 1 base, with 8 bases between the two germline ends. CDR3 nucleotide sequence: TGTGCCAGCAGCTTATTCGGCCCGAACACTGAAGCTTTCTTT. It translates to CASSLFGPNTEAFF.

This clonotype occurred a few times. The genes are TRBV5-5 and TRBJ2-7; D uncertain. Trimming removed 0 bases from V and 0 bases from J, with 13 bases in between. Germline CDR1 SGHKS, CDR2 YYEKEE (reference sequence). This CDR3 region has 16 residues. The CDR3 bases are TGTGCCAGCAGCTTGGCGGCAGCGACCTACTCCTACGAGCAGTACTTC. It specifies CASSLAAATYSYEQYF. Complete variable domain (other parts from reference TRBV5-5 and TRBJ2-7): DAGVTQSPTHLIKTRGQQVTLRCSPISGHKSVSWYQQVLGQGPQFIFQYYEKEERGRGNFPDRFSARQFPNYSSELNVNALLLGDSALYLCASSLAAATYSYEQYFGPGTRLTVT.

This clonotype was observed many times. CDR3 DNA sequence: TGCGCCAGCAGCTTGGCCGCCGACAGGACACTCTATGGCTACACCTTC. As protein: CASSLAADRTLYGYTF. The V call is TRBV5-1, the J call TRBJ1-2, with D maybe TRBD1 (6 bases). The CDR3 consists of 16 residues. CDR1 SGHRS and CDR2 YFSETQ come from the germline V gene. Trimming pared 0 bases from V and 4 bases from J, leaving 16 bases between. Supplemented by reference TRBV5-1 and TRBJ1-2, the full variable domain reads KAGVTQTPRYLIKTRGQQVTLSCSPISGHRSVSWYQQTPGQGLQFLFEYFSETQRNKGNFPGRFSGRQFSNSRSEMNVSTLELGDSALYLCASSLAADRTLYGYTFGSGTRLTVV.

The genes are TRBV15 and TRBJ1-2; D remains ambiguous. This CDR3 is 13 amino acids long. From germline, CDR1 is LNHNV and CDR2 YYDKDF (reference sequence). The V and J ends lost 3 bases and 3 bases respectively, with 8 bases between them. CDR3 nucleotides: TGTGCCACCAGCAGCCTGACGGACTATGGCTACACCTTC. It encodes CATSSLTDYGYTF.

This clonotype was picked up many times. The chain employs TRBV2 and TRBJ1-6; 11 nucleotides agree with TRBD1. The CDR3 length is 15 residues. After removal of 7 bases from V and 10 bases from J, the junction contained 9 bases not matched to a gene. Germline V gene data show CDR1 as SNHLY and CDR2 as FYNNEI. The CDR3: CASKFRDRGISPLHF. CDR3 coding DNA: TGTGCCAGCAAATTCCGGGACAGGGGGATCTCACCCCTCCACTTT.

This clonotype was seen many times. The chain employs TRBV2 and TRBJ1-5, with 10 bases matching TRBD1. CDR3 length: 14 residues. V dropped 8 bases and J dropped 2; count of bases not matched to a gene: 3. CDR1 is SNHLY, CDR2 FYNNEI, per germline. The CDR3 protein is CASSGQGGNQPQHF. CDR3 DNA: TGTGCCAGCTCCGGACAGGGGGGCAATCAGCCCCAGCATTTT.

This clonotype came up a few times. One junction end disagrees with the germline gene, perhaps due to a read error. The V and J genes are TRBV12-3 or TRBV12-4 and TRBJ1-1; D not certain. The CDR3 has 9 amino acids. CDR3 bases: TGTGCCAGCAGTGACCCGACATCTTTT. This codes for CASSDPTSF.

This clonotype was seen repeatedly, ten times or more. CDR3 amino acids: CASSFVRTGELFF. The CDR3 DNA sequence: TGTGCCAGCAGCTTCGTAAGAACCGGGGAGCTGTTTTTT. The chain recombines TRBV12-3 or TRBV12-4 with TRBJ2-2; D is ambiguous. Trimming cost V 6 bases and J 5 bases, with 10 bases left between them. The CDR3 is made up of 13 amino acids.

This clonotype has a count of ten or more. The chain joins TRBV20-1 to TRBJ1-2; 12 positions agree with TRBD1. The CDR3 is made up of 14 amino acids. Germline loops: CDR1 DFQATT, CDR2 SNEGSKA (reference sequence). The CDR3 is CLPGQGANNYGYTF. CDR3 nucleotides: TGCCTTCCGGGACAGGGGGCGAATAACTATGGCTACACCTTC.

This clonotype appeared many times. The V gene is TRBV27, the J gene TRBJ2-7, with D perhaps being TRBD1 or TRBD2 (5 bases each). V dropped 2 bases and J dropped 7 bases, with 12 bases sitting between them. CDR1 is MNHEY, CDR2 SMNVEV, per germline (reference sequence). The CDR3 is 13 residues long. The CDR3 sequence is CASSLAGTLEQYF. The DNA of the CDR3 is TGTGCCAGCAGTTTAGCAGGGACCCTAGAGCAGTACTTC.

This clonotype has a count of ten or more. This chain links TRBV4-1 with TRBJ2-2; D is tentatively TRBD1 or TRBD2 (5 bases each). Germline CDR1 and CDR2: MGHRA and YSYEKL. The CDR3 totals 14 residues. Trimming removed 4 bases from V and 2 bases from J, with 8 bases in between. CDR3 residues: CASSRDHNTGELFF. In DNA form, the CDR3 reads TGCGCCAGCAGCCGGGACCACAACACCGGGGAGCTGTTTTTT.

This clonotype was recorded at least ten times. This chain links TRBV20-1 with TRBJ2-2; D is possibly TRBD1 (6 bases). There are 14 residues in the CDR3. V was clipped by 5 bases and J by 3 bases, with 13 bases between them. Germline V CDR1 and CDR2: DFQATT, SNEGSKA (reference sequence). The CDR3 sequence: CSAYAQGYTGELFF. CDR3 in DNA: TGCAGTGCTTATGCACAGGGTTACACCGGGGAGCTGTTTTTT.

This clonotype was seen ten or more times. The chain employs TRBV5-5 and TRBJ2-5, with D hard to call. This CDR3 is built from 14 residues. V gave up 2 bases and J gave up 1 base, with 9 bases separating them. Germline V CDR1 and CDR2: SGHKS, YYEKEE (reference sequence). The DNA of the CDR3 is TGTGCCAGCAGCTTCCGCACAGTCCAAGAGACCCAGTACTTC. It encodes CASSFRTVQETQYF.

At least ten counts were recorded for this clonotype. CDR3 nucleotide sequence: TGCGCCAGCAGCCAACTGGACAGGGACTACGAGCAGTACTTC. Protein: CASSQLDRDYEQYF. The chain combines TRBV4-1 with TRBJ2-7, with 8 bases matching TRBD1. CDR1 and CDR2 from the germline V gene are MGHRA and YSYEKL. The CDR3 is 14 residues long. V was pared by 2 bases and J by 3 bases, with 3 bases of the junction left unmatched.

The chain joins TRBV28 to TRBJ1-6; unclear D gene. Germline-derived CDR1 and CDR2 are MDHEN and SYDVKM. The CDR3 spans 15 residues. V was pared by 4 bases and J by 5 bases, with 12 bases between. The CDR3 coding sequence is TGTGCCAGCAGTTCGAACATCATCGATAATTCACCCCTCCACTTT. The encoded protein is CASSSNIIDNSPLHF.

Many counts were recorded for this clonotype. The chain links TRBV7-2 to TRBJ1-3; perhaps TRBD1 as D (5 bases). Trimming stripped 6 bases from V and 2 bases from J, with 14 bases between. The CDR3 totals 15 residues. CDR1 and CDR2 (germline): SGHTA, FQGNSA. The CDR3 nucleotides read TGTGCCAGCAGGTTAAGTAGGGACGCTGGAAACACCATATATTTT. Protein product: CASRLSRDAGNTIYF.

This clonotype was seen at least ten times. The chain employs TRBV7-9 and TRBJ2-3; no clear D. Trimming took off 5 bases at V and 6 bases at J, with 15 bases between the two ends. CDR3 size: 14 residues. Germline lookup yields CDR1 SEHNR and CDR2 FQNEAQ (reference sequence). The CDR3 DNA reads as TGTGCCAGCAGCCTAGTTGTTTGGGGTGATACGCAGTATTTT. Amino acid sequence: CASSLVVWGDTQYF.

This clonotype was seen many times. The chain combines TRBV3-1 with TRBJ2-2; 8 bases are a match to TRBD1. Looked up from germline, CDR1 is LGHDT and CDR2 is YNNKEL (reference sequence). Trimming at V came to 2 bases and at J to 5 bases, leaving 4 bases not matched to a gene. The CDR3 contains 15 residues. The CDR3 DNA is TGTGCCAGCAGCCAACTCTACAGGGGGACCGGGGAGCTGTTTTTT. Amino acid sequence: CASSQLYRGTGELFF.